The source of this T cell receptor (beta chain) is a study of blood T cell repertoires in COVID-19. Assay: immunoSEQ multiplex PCR; the TCRdb copy retains only in-frame clones and omits some. There are under 140,000 clones in the sample; about 80% occur only once, and about 4.1% lies in the top ten. The specimen sequenced was peripheral blood. The sequence came from a woman aged 80 or over with acute or convalescent COVID-19.

Here the CDR3 reads CASSRAGYGYTF. As DNA, the CDR3 is TGTGCCAGCAGCAGGGCGGGCTATGGCTACACCTTC. V gene TRBV14 combines with J gene TRBJ1-2; D call uncertain. This CDR3 contains 12 residues. Germline V gene lookup returns CDR1 SGHDN and CDR2 FVKESK. With 5 bases removed from V and 4 bases from J, the gap between germline ends came to 8 bases.